The T cell receptor beta chain described here comes from a study of blood T cell repertoires in COVID-19. About the research overall: Nucleic acid was either cDNA or gDNA, and it came from T cells, B-cell-depleted T cells, or PBMCs.

Participants were placed into cohorts based on the clinical history they reported. Per the original data handling: The assay estimated nucleated cells by amplifying reference gene primers. The data were produced by immunoSEQ multiplex PCR, yet TCRdb's version contains in-frame clones alone and is incomplete. V and J calls and clone size are as listed in that table; D and trimming were resolved from the DNA. The data hold fewer than 350,000 clones, with roughly 85% observed a single time. The germline CDR1 and CDR2 sequences are SGHVS and FQNEAQ. V shed 1 base and J shed 1 base, with 7 bases lying between them. This CDR3 spans 15 amino acids.

The receptor was isolated from a man under 40 who had recovered from COVID-19. The sample consisted of PBMCs or T cells enriched from blood (not recorded which). V gene TRBV7-8 combines with J gene TRBJ2-2, with D tentatively TRBD1 (6 bases). CDR3 DNA: TGTGCCAGCAGCTTAGGAGGGGGGAACACCGGGGAGCTGTTTTTT. Its protein is CASSLGGGNTGELFF.